Each of the 22 T cell receptor beta chains below was sequenced from the same sample in a study of CD8 T cells in Susac syndrome. The RNA, about 0.5 to 1 ug, was put through reverse transcription using random hexamers. TCRdb itself ran the immunoSEQ multiplex PCR reads through MiXCR, one entry per CDR3 protein. The sample lists about 180,000 distinct CDR3 sequences; around 94% were seen once. The sample comprised CD4+ T cells from PBMCs. Source of these receptors: a human donor with Susac syndrome.

The chain combines TRBV5-1 with TRBJ2-7, with no clear D. CDR1 is SGHRS and CDR2 is YFSETQ in the germline V gene. CDR3 length equals 13 residues. Trimming pared 7 bases from V and 0 bases from J, leaving 11 bases between. CDR3 amino acids: CASAIEVSYEQYF. CDR3 in DNA: TGCGCCAGCGCCATCGAGGTCTCCTACGAGCAGTACTTC.

J is TRBJ2-1 and V is TRBV5-4; 10 bases align to TRBD1. Germline values: CDR1 SGHNT, CDR2 YYREEE (reference sequence). The ends lost 5 bases at V and 8 bases at J; junction bases unmatched: 10. The CDR3 loop spans 15 amino acids. In DNA form, the CDR3 reads TGTGCCAGCAGTTTGACAGGGGGCTTGTACGATGAGCAGTTCTTC. Protein product: CASSLTGGLYDEQFF.

The V and J genes are TRBV4-2 and TRBJ1-4; D remains unclear. Germline V gene lookup returns CDR1 LGHNA and CDR2 YNFKEQ. CDR3 length: 15 amino acids. With 4 bases removed from V and 6 bases from J, the gap between germline ends came to 15 bases. CDR3 loop: CASSPSVRTDEKLFF. The CDR3 DNA reads as TGTGCCAGCAGCCCATCGGTCCGGACGGATGAAAAACTGTTTTTT.

The genes are TRBV30 and TRBJ1-6; maybe TRBD1 (6 bases). The germline V gene has CDR1 GTSNPN and CDR2 SVGIG (reference sequence). The CDR3 totals 15 residues. Deletions cut 5 bases from V and 6 bases from J, with 17 bases between. The DNA of the CDR3 is TGTGCCTGGGACGGTACAGGGAATCTTAATTCACCCCTCCACTTT. It codes for CAWDGTGNLNSPLHF.

The chain is built from TRBV19 and TRBJ2-5; D perhaps matches TRBD1 (5 bases). CDR1 is LNHDA and CDR2 is SQIVND in the germline V gene (reference sequence). The CDR3 spans 14 residues. Trimming pared 8 bases from V and 0 bases from J, leaving 13 bases between. CDR3 residues: CASSTDSYQETQYF. CDR3 in DNA: TGTGCCAGTTCGACAGATTCGTACCAAGAGACCCAGTACTTC.

The chain combines TRBV20-1 with TRBJ2-1; 8 positions agree with TRBD2. Per the germline V gene, CDR1 is DFQATT and CDR2 is SNEGSKA (reference sequence). The CDR3 runs 16 residues. V shed 0 bases and J 7 bases; nucleotides not matched to a gene: 11. The CDR3 protein is CSARDPGLGLRNEQFF. The CDR3 region has the DNA TGCAGTGCTAGAGACCCGGGACTAGGGCTTCGTAATGAGCAGTTCTTC.

J is TRBJ1-1 and V is TRBV29-1; D is unresolved. The CDR3 loop spans 13 amino acids. Germline-derived CDR1 and CDR2 are SQVTM and ANQGSEA. Trimming removed 0 bases from V and 11 bases from J, with 16 bases in between. DNA of the CDR3: TGCAGCGTTGAAGATATGTTGGGCCCCAGGGCTTTCTTT. This gives the protein CSVEDMLGPRAFF.

The chain recombines TRBV20-1 with TRBJ2-3; the D gene could be TRBD1 or TRBD2 (5 bases each). The V gene lost 3 bases and the J gene lost 2 bases, with 9 bases spanning the gap. The CDR3 runs 13 residues. The germline CDR1 and CDR2 sequences are DFQATT and SNEGSKA (reference sequence). CDR3 DNA sequence: TGCAGTGCTAGCGGGACCTCCACAGATACGCAGTATTTT. Amino acid sequence: CSASGTSTDTQYF.

About this clonotype: The DNA is omitted, as the CDR3 cannot be located on it reliably, and the CDR3 follows TCRdb's listing. The chain joins TRBV28 to TRBJ2-2. The CDR3 contains 11 residues when both ends are counted. The germline V gene has CDR1 MDHEN and CDR2 SYDVKM. This CDR3 is CATTTPGSCFF.

The chain has TRBV7-9 and TRBJ2-1, with D possibly matching TRBD2 (6 bases). V was trimmed by 3 bases and J by 10 bases, leaving 13 bases between them. CDR1 SEHNR and CDR2 FQNEAQ come from the germline V gene (reference sequence). The CDR3 loop spans 13 amino acids. Here the CDR3 reads CASSLGGGAEQFF. For the CDR3, the DNA is TGTGCCAGCAGCTTGGGAGGTGGGGCCGAGCAGTTCTTC.

CDR3 sequence reads: CASSSTSGSFEQFF. DNA for the CDR3: TGTGCCAGCAGCTCGACTAGCGGGAGTTTTGAGCAGTTCTTC. V is TRBV12-1 and J is TRBJ2-1; the table's D gene call, TRBD2, was not cross checked with the DNA. TRBV12-1 is reported as a pseudogene. The CDR3 sequence is 14 residues long.

V and J are TRBV7-2 and TRBJ2-3, with TRBD2 as a possible D gene (5 bases). Germline loops: CDR1 SGHTA, CDR2 FQGNSA. CDR3 length equals 14 residues. V was shortened by 2 bases and J by 6 bases, with 12 bases between the two germline ends. CDR3 coding DNA: TGTGCCAGCAGCTTAAGTGGGCCGGGGGATACGCAGTATTTT. It encodes CASSLSGPGDTQYF. Based on the CDR3 plus reference TRBV7-2 and TRBJ2-3, the full variable domain is GAGVSQSPSNKVTEKGKDVELRCDPISGHTALYWYRQSLGQGLEFLIYFQGNSAPDKSGLPSDRFSAERTGGSVSTLTIQRTQQEDSAVYLCASSLSGPGDTQYFGPGTRLTVL.

The chain links TRBV20-1 to TRBJ1-2; D gene unclear. Trimming cost V 8 bases and J 6 bases, with 25 bases left between them. The germline gives CDR1 DFQATT, CDR2 SNEGSKA (reference sequence). The CDR3 is made up of 15 amino acids. The CDR3 DNA is TGCAGTTCCCCGTTGGAGGCAGGCCCTCGAGATGGCTACACCTTC. As protein: CSSPLEAGPRDGYTF.

For the CDR3, the DNA is TGTGCCAGCATCCAAGGGGCCACTGAAGCTTTCTTT. Translated: CASIQGATEAFF. The V gene is TRBV12-3 or TRBV12-4, the J gene TRBJ1-1; possible D gene TRBD1, 5 bases. V lost 7 bases and J lost 4, with 10 bases in between. The length of the CDR3 is 12 residues.

The V call is TRBV20-1, the J call TRBJ2-5, with 9 bases identical to TRBD2. Trimming removed 8 bases from V and 0 bases from J; junction bases left unmatched: 4. Germline V gene data show CDR1 as DFQATT and CDR2 as SNEGSKA (reference sequence). This CDR3 is 13 amino acids long. The CDR3 nucleotides are TGCAGTTGGACTAGCGAATACCAAGAGACCCAGTACTTC. Translation gives CSWTSEYQETQYF.

The CDR3 DNA sequence: TGTGCCAGCAGCCCCGTCAATAGCAATCAGCCCCAGCATTTT. Protein sequence: CASSPVNSNQPQHF. This rearrangement joins TRBV7-8 to TRBJ1-5, with no clear D. The ends were cut back, 5 bases at V and 0 bases at J, with 8 bases in the middle. The CDR3 is 14 residues long. Per germline, CDR1 SGHVS and CDR2 FQNEAQ.

The genes are TRBV20-1 and TRBJ2-4; 10 bases agree with TRBD1. The V and J ends lost 5 bases and 2 bases, in that order; junction bases with no gene match: 6. Germline loops: CDR1 DFQATT, CDR2 SNEGSKA (reference sequence). This CDR3 contains 15 residues. The CDR3 here is CSAYDRGPPKNIQYF. The CDR3 nucleotides read TGCAGTGCTTATGACAGGGGGCCCCCCAAAAACATTCAGTACTTC.

This chain links TRBV19 with TRBJ2-3; D unclear. Germline V CDR1 and CDR2: LNHDA, SQIVND (reference sequence). The length of the CDR3 is 14 residues. Trimming removed 9 bases from V and 4 bases from J, with 17 bases in between. The CDR3 region has the DNA TGTGCCAGCTCCCATTATGTCAGGCCAGATACGCAGTATTTT. Amino acids: CASSHYVRPDTQYF.

DNA of the CDR3: TGTGCCAGCAGTCAAACAGGGACGGGGGAGCAGTACTTC. Protein: CASSQTGTGEQYF. The V call is TRBV12-3 or TRBV12-4, the J call TRBJ2-7; D possibly corresponds to TRBD1 (6 bases). V lost 5 bases, J lost 7 bases, and 15 bases lay in between. This CDR3 has 13 amino acids.

V usage is TRBV15 and J usage is TRBJ2-4; D remains ambiguous. V was pared by 0 bases and J by 0 bases, with 12 bases between. This CDR3 spans 17 amino acids. Per germline, CDR1 LNHNV and CDR2 YYDKDF (reference sequence). The CDR3 loop reads CATSRDMVNLAKNIQYF. In nucleotides, the CDR3 is TGTGCCACCAGCAGAGATATGGTAAACCTAGCCAAAAACATTCAGTACTTC.

This chain links TRBV5-1 with TRBJ2-7; D is uncertain. CDR1 is SGHRS, CDR2 YFSETQ, per germline. The CDR3 is 15 residues long. V was shortened by 0 bases and J by 3 bases, with 13 bases between the two germline ends. The CDR3 bases are TGCGCCAGCAGCTTGGGACCCGGAGTAGACTACGAGCAGTACTTC. Its protein product is CASSLGPGVDYEQYF.

The V and J genes are TRBV7-2 and TRBJ2-7, with 8 bases lining up with TRBD2. The CDR3 contains 15 residues. CDR1 is SGHTA, CDR2 FQGNSA, per germline. Trimming took 5 bases from V and 4 from J; bases not matched to a gene: 10. The CDR3 DNA is TGTGCCAGCAGCCTGAATAGCGGGGCTATTTACGAGCAGTACTTC. It translates to CASSLNSGAIYEQYF.